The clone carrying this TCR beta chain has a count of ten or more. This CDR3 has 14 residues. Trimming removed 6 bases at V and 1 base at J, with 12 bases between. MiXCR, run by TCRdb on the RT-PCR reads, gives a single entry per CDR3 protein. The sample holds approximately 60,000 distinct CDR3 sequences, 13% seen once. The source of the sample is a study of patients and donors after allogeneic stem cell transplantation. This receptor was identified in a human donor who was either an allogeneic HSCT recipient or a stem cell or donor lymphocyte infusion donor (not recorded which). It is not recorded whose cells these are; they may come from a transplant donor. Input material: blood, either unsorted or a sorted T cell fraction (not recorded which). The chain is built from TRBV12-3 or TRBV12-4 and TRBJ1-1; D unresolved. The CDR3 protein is CASSLSGGNTEAFF. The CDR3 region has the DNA TGTGCCAGCAGCCTCTCGGGAGGGAACACTGAAGCTTTCTTT.